The 17 T cell receptor beta chains presented below share a single source sample, sequenced in a study of blood T cell repertoires in COVID-19. Repertoires were generated with immunoSEQ multiplex PCR, while TCRdb's copy carries only in-frame clones and drops some. The sample carries about 380,000 clones, roughly 86% recorded once. The sequenced material came from PBMCs or T cells enriched from blood (not recorded which). Receptor source: a man between 25 and 39 years old who had recovered from COVID-19.

This chain uses TRBV12-3 or TRBV12-4 with TRBJ1-5, with TRBD1 matching over 9 bases. After removal of 1 base from V and 11 bases from J, the junction contained 3 bases not matched to a gene. This CDR3 region has 13 residues. CDR3 loop: CASSLGDRAAQHF. DNA of the CDR3: TGTGCCAGCAGTTTAGGGGACAGGGCTGCCCAGCATTTT.

The chain employs TRBV12-3 or TRBV12-4 and TRBJ1-4; D is undetermined. Trimming removed 7 bases at V and 6 bases at J, with 12 bases between. This CDR3 region has 13 residues. The CDR3 loop reads CASTRARYEKLFF. CDR3 DNA: TGTGCCAGCACGAGGGCAAGGTATGAAAAACTGTTTTTT.

The CDR3 sequence is CASSHLIDRGSGNTIYF. CDR3 sequence (DNA): TGCGCCAGCAGTCATCTGATCGACAGAGGCTCTGGAAACACCATATATTTT. The V and J genes are TRBV23-1 and TRBJ1-3, with D possibly matching TRBD1 (5 bases). TRBV23-1 is an open reading frame, and its role is uncertain. This CDR3 contains 17 residues. Trimming cost V 3 bases and J 0 bases, with 15 bases left between them.

The chain combines TRBV11-3 with TRBJ2-1; D is possibly TRBD1 (6 bases). The CDR3 contains 15 residues. Trimming took off 5 bases at V and 1 base at J, with 12 bases between the two ends. Germline V lookup: CDR1 SGHNT, CDR2 YENEEA. The CDR3 loop is CASSRRQASYNEQFF. The CDR3 DNA follows: TGTGCCAGCAGCCGGCGACAGGCGTCCTACAATGAGCAGTTCTTC.

The chain has TRBV13 and TRBJ1-1; a possible D gene is TRBD1 (5 bases). The CDR3 length is 15 residues. The ends were cut back, 2 bases at V and 0 bases at J, with 10 bases in the middle. The germline CDR1 and CDR2 sequences are PRHDT and FYEKMQ (reference sequence). CDR3 DNA: TGTGCCAGCAGCTTATTGGCGACAGTGAACACTGAAGCTTTCTTT. Its translation: CASSLLATVNTEAFF.

This chain joins TRBV3-1 (or the pseudogene TRBV3-2) and TRBJ2-3; D might be TRBD2 (5 bases). This CDR3 spans 15 amino acids. Trimming removed 1 base from V and 0 bases from J, with 8 bases in between. Germline V lookup: CDR1 LGHDT, CDR2 YNNKEL (reference sequence). For the CDR3, the DNA is TGTGCCAGCAGCCAAGGGGCGGGTAGCACAGATACGCAGTATTTT. Its translation: CASSQGAGSTDTQYF.

The chain links TRBV5-1 to TRBJ1-2; 9 bases fit TRBD1. With V trimmed by 3 bases and J by 9 bases, 9 bases remained unmatched. The CDR3 sequence is 14 residues long. CDR1 is SGHRS and CDR2 is YFSETQ in the germline V gene. The CDR3 sequence: CASSSYNGQGSYTF. Here the CDR3 DNA reads TGCGCCAGCAGCTCCTATAACGGACAGGGGAGCTACACCTTC.

The V gene is TRBV25-1, the J gene TRBJ1-2, with 10 positions matching TRBD1. Germline CDR1 is MGHDK and CDR2 is SYGVNS. V shed 0 bases, J shed 8 bases, and the junction held 6 bases outside the gene matches. The CDR3 length is 15 residues. DNA for the CDR3: TGTGCCAGCAGTGAATATCAAGGACAGGGGGACGGCTACACCTTC. Amino acid sequence: CASSEYQGQGDGYTF.

The chain combines TRBV7-2 with TRBJ1-6; D gene uncertain. Trimming took 5 bases from V and 7 from J, leaving 6 bases between them. The CDR3 totals 12 residues. Germline values: CDR1 SGHTA, CDR2 FQGNSA. The CDR3 spells CASSVLNSPLHF. In nucleotides, the CDR3 is TGTGCCAGCAGCGTATTAAATTCACCCCTCCACTTT. The entire variable domain, with the rest obtained from reference TRBV7-2 and TRBJ1-6, is as follows: GAGVSQSPSNKVTEKGKDVELRCDPISGHTALYWYRQSLGQGLEFLIYFQGNSAPDKSGLPSDRFSAERTGGSVSTLTIQRTQQEDSAVYLCASSVLNSPLHFGNGTRLTVT.

This chain joins TRBV2 and TRBJ1-1, with D uncertain. With 4 bases removed from V and 0 bases from J, the gap between germline ends came to 9 bases. Germline V CDR1 and CDR2: SNHLY, FYNNEI. The CDR3 covers 14 residues. CDR3 bases: TGTGCCAGCAGTGGAAAGAGGTTGAACACTGAAGCTTTCTTT. Amino acid sequence: CASSGKRLNTEAFF.

The chain joins TRBV7-8 to TRBJ2-5; 9 nucleotides align to TRBD1. V gave up 5 bases and J gave up 4 bases; unmatched junction bases: 8. The CDR3 contains 15 residues. Germline V gene data show CDR1 as SGHVS and CDR2 as FQNEAQ. The CDR3 protein is CASSPGQGLVETQYF. CDR3 DNA sequence: TGTGCCAGCAGCCCGGGACAGGGATTGGTAGAGACCCAGTACTTC. Full variable domain (remainder filled in from reference TRBV7-8 and TRBJ2-5): GAGVSQSPRYKVAKRGQDVALRCDPISGHVSLFWYQQALGQGPEFLTYFQNEAQLDKSGLPSDRFFAERPEGSVSTLKIQRTQQEDSAVYLCASSPGQGLVETQYFGPGTRLLVL.

The chain combines TRBV27 with TRBJ1-2; D not resolved. Trimming removed 4 bases at V and 4 bases at J, with 13 bases between. Germline CDR1 and CDR2: MNHEY and SMNVEV (reference sequence). The CDR3 totals 14 residues. CDR3 bases: TGTGCCAGCAGTTCCACCCCTAGAGGCTATGGCTACACCTTC. Protein sequence: CASSSTPRGYGYTF.

This chain links TRBV7-3 with TRBJ1-3, with D uncertain. Per the germline V gene, CDR1 is SGHTA and CDR2 is FQGTGA. V lost 1 base and J 0 bases, leaving 7 bases between the germline ends. The CDR3 has 15 residues. The CDR3 coding sequence is TGTGCCAGCAGCTTAAATCCGGGCTCTGGAAACACCATATATTTT. Amino acid sequence: CASSLNPGSGNTIYF.

This clone was seen once. The V call is TRBV18, the J call TRBJ2-1; a weak D match, TRBD2 (6 bases). This CDR3 region has 14 residues. The germline CDR1 and CDR2 sequences are KGHSH and LQKENI. Between the trimmed V and J ends, which lost 5 bases and 6 bases, there was a span of 14 bases. CDR3 coding DNA: TGTGCCAGCTCAACTACGACTAGGGTCAATGAGCAGTTCTTC. As protein: CASSTTTRVNEQFF.

This chain connects TRBV9 to TRBJ1-1, with D possibly matching TRBD1 (5 bases). The V and J ends lost 0 bases and 0 bases respectively, with 18 bases between them. CDR3 length: 18 residues. Per the germline V gene, CDR1 is SGDLS and CDR2 is YYNGEE. CDR3 sequence reads: CASSVVGREINMNTEAFF. In DNA, the CDR3 is TGTGCCAGCAGCGTAGTTGGCAGGGAAATAAACATGAACACTGAAGCTTTCTTT. Full variable domain (missing parts from reference TRBV9 and TRBJ1-1): DSGVTQTPKHLITATGQRVTLRCSPRSGDLSVYWYQQSLDQGLQFLIQYYNGEERAKGNILERFSAQQFPDLHSELNLSSLELGDSALYFCASSVVGREINMNTEAFFGQGTRLTVV.

The chain couples TRBV3-1 (or the pseudogene TRBV3-2) to TRBJ1-5; D might be TRBD1 (5 bases). CDR1 LGHDT and CDR2 YNNKEL come from the germline V gene (reference sequence). This CDR3 has 16 amino acids. V was clipped by 4 bases and J by 3 bases, with 16 bases between them. CDR3 region: CASSPGGGGYNQPQHF. CDR3 DNA: TGTGCCAGCAGCCCGGGGGGGGGAGGATACAATCAGCCCCAGCATTTT.

The rearrangement joins TRBV11-1 to TRBJ2-2; TRBD1 matches 7 bases. Losses at the gene ends were 5 bases for V and 4 bases for J; bases not matched to a gene: 7. This CDR3 is 15 amino acids long. Germline V gene lookup returns CDR1 SGHAT and CDR2 FQDESV (reference sequence). CDR3 protein: CASSQDRVSTGELFF. CDR3 DNA: TGTGCCAGCAGCCAAGACAGGGTGAGCACCGGGGAGCTGTTTTTT.